A selection of T cell receptor beta chains follows, all from one sample in a study of cytomegalovirus exposure and HLA in healthy donors. TCRdb's copy holds only in-frame clones and misses some; the assay was immunoSEQ multiplex PCR. This table holds about 120,000 clones, 75% to 85% found once. Sequencing was done on a sample of PBMCs. These receptors were collected from a man aged 25-40 years in good health and CMV-seropositive. Each CDR3 is given with its conserved first and last residue. D genes are given only for firm matches. Clone size is shown for a subset of rows, as once, few, many or a class of expanded clone.

j_gene | abundance | d_gene | v_gene | CDR3nt | CDR3aa
TRBJ2-1 | once | TRBD2 | TRBV5-1 | TGCGCCAGCAGCGTCAACCCCGGGGGGTCCTACAATGAGCAGTTCTTC | CASSVNPGGSYNEQFF
TRBJ1-5 | - | TRBD1 | TRBV29-1 | TGCAGCGTTGGGGACAGGGATAAGCCCCAGCATTTT | CSVGDRDKPQHF
TRBJ2-6 | few | TRBD1 | TRBV27 | TGTGCCAGCAGTCGACGGGACAGAACCTCTGGGGCCAACGTCCTGACTTTC | CASSRRDRTSGANVLTF
TRBJ1-1 | - | - | TRBV19 | TGTGCCTCCCTTTCCAGGGCTGGGAACACTGAAGCTTTCTTT | CASLSRAGNTEAFF
TRBJ2-1 | once | - | TRBV9 | TGTGCCAGCAGCGTAGGACAGATTGGCAATGAGCAGTTCTTC | CASSVGQIGNEQFF
TRBJ1-4 | - | TRBD1 | TRBV7-9 | TGTGCCAGCAGCTTACAGGGGGCGTCTAATGAAAAACTGTTTTTT | CASSLQGASNEKLFF
TRBJ2-7 | - | - | TRBV28 | TGTGCCGGCGCCGGACTTCAATCCTACGAGCAGTACTTC | CAGAGLQSYEQYF
TRBJ2-3 | - | - | TRBV6-5 | TGTGCCAGCAGTTACTCCTTCAGGGCATCGGATACGCAGTATTTT | CASSYSFRASDTQYF
TRBJ1-1 | - | - | TRBV5-5 | TGTGCCAGCAGCTTGGCCCCATGGGGCGCGGGGCATGGTGAAGCTTTCTTT | CASSLAPWGAGHGEAFF
TRBJ2-3 | - | - | TRBV4-2 | TGTGCCAGCAGCCAAGAAGCCCAAGCGGGAGATACGCAGTATTTT | CASSQEAQAGDTQYF
TRBJ2-1 | - | - | TRBV7-8 | TGTGCCAGCAGCCCAGAATACAATGAGCAGTTCTTC | CASSPEYNEQFF
TRBJ2-3 | - | TRBD1 | TRBV15 | TGTGCCACCAGCACCTTTTTGGACAGGGGAATCTCAGATACGCAGTATTTT | CATSTFLDRGISDTQYF
TRBJ2-1 | - | TRBD2 | TRBV5-1 | TGCGCCAGCAGCATCACCGGGACTAGTAGGTCCAACAATGAGCAGTTCTTC | CASSITGTSRSNNEQFF
TRBJ1-2 | few | - | TRBV2 | TGTGCCAGCAGTGAAGAGAGTCTATATGGCTACACCTTC | CASSEESLYGYTF
TRBJ2-5 | once | - | TRBV7-2 | TGTGCCAGCAGCTCCCCGGGAGAGACCCAGTACTTC | CASSSPGETQYF
TRBJ1-1 | few | TRBD1 | TRBV27 | TGTGCCAGCAGTTTAAGGGGACAGAGAGCTTTCTTT | CASSLRGQRAFF
TRBJ2-7 | few | TRBD2 | TRBV6-1 | TGTGCCAGCAGGGGGGGGATAAATCCCTACGAGCAGTACTTC | CASRGGINPYEQYF
TRBJ1-2 | - | - | TRBV15 | TGTGCCACCAGCAGAGGCGGAGATTCGGATGGCTACACCTTC | CATSRGGDSDGYTF
TRBJ2-1 | - | - | TRBV25-1 | TGTGCCAGCAGTGTCTCGGTCCATGAGCAGTTCTTC | CASSVSVHEQFF
TRBJ2-2 | - | TRBD2 | TRBV7-2 | TGTGCCAGCAGCTCCTGGACGGGGGGGGGCGGCGGGGAGCTGTTTTTT | CASSSWTGGGGGELFF
TRBJ2-1 | - | TRBD2 | TRBV30 | TGTGCCTGGAGTGTGAAGGTAGCGGGGGGGCCGAGGCAGTTCTTC | CAWSVKVAGGPRQFF
TRBJ2-7 | few | - | TRBV18 | TGTGCCAGCTCACCTTCCCCCGGGAACGGACCGAGCGACGAGCAGTACTTC | CASSPSPGNGPSDEQYF
TRBJ2-2 | once | TRBD2 | TRBV7-7 | TGTGCTAGCAGCTTACTAGGAGCGGGGGGGACCGGGGAGCTGTTTTTT | CASSLLGAGGTGELFF
TRBJ1-2 | - | - | TRBV28 | TGTGCCAGCAGCTCGCATTCTTCAGGGTTATCCAGTGGCTACACCTTC | CASSSHSSGLSSGYTF
TRBJ2-5 | - | TRBD2 | TRBV18 | TGTGCCAGCTCACCACCGGCTAGCGGGGACATACAAGAGACCCAGTACTTC | CASSPPASGDIQETQYF
TRBJ2-1 | - | TRBD2 | TRBV4-1 | TGCGCCAGCAGCCACCCTACTAGCGGTGGGTACAATGAGCAGTTCTTC | CASSHPTSGGYNEQFF
TRBJ1-2 | - | - | TRBV19 | TGTGCCAGTAGTATAGACCTAGAAACGATTTTTTCCTATGGCTACACCTTC | CASSIDLETIFSYGYTF
TRBJ1-1 | - | - | TRBV19 | TGTGCCAGTAGTATTCAGGGCGCAGGGGCGACGAACACTGAAGCTTTCTTT | CASSIQGAGATNTEAFF
TRBJ1-2 | - | - | TRBV30 | TGTGCCTGGAGTGTACTGAGTCACTATGGCTACACCTTC | CAWSVLSHYGYTF
TRBJ1-2 | - | - | TRBV5-5 | TGTGCCAGCGCACCGCCGGGACATCCAAACTATGGCTACACCTTC | CASAPPGHPNYGYTF
TRBJ1-4 | - | - | TRBV18 | TGTGCCAGCTCACCTAGTGGAGGGTCCGGTGGAAAACTGTTTTTT | CASSPSGGSGGKLFF
TRBJ1-1 | - | TRBD1 | TRBV7-9 | TGTGCCAGCAGCTTACAGGGGGCGGGGCTCACTGAAGCTTTCTTT | CASSLQGAGLTEAFF
TRBJ1-2 | - | - | TRBV27 | TGTGCCAGCAGTTTCGGCCAGGGGATAGTTGGCTACACCTTC | CASSFGQGIVGYTF
TRBJ2-5 | - | - | TRBV5-1 | TGCGCCAGCAGCAACTGGGGCAGGGGAGAGACCCAGTACTTC | CASSNWGRGETQYF
TRBJ2-7 | - | - | TRBV27 | TGTGCCAGCAGTTTAAAACAGGGCCATGAGCAGTACTTC | CASSLKQGHEQYF
TRBJ1-1 | - | TRBD1 | TRBV6-1 | TGTGCCAGCAGTGAAGCGGTCAGGGGGCGAGACACTGAAGCTTTCTTT | CASSEAVRGRDTEAFF
TRBJ2-7 | - | TRBD1 | TRBV27 | TGTGCCAGCAGTCCGGGACAGGCCTACGAGCAGTACTTC | CASSPGQAYEQYF
TRBJ2-5 | - | TRBD1 | TRBV27 | TGTGCCAGCAGTTGGGACAGGGATAGGGTGGAGACCCAGTACTTC | CASSWDRDRVETQYF
TRBJ2-7 | - | TRBD1 | TRBV18 | TGTGCCAGCTCACCATCGGGACAGGGTTCCTACGAGCAGTACTTC | CASSPSGQGSYEQYF
TRBJ1-2 | - | - | TRBV7-9 | TGTGCCAGCAGCTCACGACTACAGGGCATCTATGGCTACACCTTC | CASSSRLQGIYGYTF
TRBJ2-3 | - | - | TRBV5-1 | TGCGCCAGCAGCTTGGAGTTAGCGGAAAGCACAGATACGCAGTATTTT | CASSLELAESTDTQYF
TRBJ1-5 | - | TRBD1 | TRBV28 | TGTGCCAGCAGTTTTGCACAGGGGATTCAGCCCCAGCATTTT | CASSFAQGIQPQHF
TRBJ1-4 | - | - | TRBV29-1 | TGCAGCGTTGCCCCGGCAGGAACGTATGAAAAACTGTTTTTT | CSVAPAGTYEKLFF
TRBJ2-5 | - | TRBD2 | TRBV2 | TGTGCCAGCAGTGAAGGGGTCAGCGGGGGAGAGACCCAGTACTTC | CASSEGVSGGETQYF
TRBJ1-5 | - | - | TRBV2 | TGTGCCAGCAATCGGGAGATTAGCAATCAGCCCCAGCATTTT | CASNREISNQPQHF